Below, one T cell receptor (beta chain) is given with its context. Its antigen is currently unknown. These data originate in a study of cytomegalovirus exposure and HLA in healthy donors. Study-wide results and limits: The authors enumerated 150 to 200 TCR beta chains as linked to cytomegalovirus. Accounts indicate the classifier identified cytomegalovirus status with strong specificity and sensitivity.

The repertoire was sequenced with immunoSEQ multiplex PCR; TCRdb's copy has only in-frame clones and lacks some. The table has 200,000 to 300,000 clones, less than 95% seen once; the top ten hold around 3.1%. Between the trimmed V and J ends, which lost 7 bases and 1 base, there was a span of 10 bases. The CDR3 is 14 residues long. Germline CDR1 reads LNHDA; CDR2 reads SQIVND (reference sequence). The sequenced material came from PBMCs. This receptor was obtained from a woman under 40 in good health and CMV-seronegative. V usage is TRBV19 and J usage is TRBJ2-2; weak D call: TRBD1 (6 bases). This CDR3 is CASIQGQNTGELFF. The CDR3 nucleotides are TGTGCCAGTATCCAGGGACAGAACACCGGGGAGCTGTTTTTT.